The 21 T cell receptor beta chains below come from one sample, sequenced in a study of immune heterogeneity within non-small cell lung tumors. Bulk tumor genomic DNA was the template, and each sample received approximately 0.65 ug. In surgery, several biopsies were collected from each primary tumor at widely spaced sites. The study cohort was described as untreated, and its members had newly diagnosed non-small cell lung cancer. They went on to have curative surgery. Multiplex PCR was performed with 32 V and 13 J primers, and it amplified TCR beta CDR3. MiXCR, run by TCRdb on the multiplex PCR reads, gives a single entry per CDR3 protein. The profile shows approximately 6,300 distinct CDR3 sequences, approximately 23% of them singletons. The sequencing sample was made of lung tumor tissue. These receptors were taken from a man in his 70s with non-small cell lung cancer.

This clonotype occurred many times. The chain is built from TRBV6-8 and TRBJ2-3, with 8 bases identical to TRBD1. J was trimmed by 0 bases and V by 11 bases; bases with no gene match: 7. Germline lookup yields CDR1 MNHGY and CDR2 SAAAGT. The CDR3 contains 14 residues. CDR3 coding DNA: TGTGCCGGGTCAGGACAGGGAAGCACAGATACGCAGTATTTT. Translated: CAGSGQGSTDTQYF.

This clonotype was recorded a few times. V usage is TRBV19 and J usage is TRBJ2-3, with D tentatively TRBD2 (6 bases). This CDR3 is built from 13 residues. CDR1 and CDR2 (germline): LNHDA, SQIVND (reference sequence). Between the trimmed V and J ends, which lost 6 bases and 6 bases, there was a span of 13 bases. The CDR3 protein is CASRTTSWDTQYF. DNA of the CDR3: TGTGCCAGTAGGACAACTAGCTGGGATACGCAGTATTTT. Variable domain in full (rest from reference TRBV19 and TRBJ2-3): DGGITQSPKYLFRKEGQNVTLSCEQNLNHDAMYWYRQDPGQGLRLIYYSQIVNDFQKGDIAEGYSVSREKKESFPLTVTSAQKNPTAFYLCASRTTSWDTQYFGPGTRLTVL.

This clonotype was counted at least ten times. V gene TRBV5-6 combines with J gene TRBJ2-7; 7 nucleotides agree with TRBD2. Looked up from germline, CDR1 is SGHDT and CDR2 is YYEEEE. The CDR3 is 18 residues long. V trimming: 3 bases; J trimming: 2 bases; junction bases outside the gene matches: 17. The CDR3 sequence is CASSSAGFGGGRPYEQYF. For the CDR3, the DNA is TGTGCCAGCAGCTCGGCCGGGTTTGGGGGAGGGCGTCCCTACGAGCAGTACTTC.

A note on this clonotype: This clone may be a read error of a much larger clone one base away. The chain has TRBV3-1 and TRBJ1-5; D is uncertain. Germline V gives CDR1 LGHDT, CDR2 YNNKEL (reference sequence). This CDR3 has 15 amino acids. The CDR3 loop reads CANSQESGRNQPQHF. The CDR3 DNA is TGTGCCAACAGCCAAGAAAGTGGGCGGAATCAGCCCCAGCATTTT. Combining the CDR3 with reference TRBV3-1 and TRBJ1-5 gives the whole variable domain DTAVSQTPKYLVTQMGNDKSIKCEQNLGHDTMYWYKQDSKKFLKIMFSYNNKELIINETVPNRFSPKSPDKAHLNLHINSLELGDSAVYFCANSQESGRNQPQHFGDGTRLSIL.

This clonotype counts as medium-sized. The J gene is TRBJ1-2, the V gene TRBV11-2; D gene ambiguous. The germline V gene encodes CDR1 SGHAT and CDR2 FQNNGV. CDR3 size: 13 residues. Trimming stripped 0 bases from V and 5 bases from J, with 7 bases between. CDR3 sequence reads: CASSLDPSYGYTF. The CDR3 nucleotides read TGTGCCAGCAGCTTAGACCCTTCTTATGGCTACACCTTC.

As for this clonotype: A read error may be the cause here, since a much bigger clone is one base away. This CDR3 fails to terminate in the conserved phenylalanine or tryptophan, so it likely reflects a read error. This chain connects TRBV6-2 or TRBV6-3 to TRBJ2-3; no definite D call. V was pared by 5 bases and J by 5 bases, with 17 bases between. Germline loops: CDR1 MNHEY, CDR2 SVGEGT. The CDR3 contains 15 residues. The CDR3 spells CASSVQDLSGDTQYL. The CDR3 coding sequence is TGTGCCAGCAGTGTGCAGGACCTATCCGGAGATACGCAGTATCTT.

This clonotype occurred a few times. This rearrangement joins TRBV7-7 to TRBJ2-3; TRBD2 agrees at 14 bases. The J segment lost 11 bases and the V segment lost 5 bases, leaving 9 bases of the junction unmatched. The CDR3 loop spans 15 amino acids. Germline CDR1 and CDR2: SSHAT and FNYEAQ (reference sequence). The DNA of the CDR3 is TGTGCCAGCAGCAGAACGACCGGGACTAGCGGGAGGCAGTATTTT. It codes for CASSRTTGTSGRQYF.

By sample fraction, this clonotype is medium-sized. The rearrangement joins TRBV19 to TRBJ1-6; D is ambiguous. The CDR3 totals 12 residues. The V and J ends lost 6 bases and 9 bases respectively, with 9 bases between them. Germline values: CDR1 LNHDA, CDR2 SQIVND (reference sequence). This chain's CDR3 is CASRSGGSPLHF. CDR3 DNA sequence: TGTGCCAGTAGGTCCGGTGGTTCACCCCTCCACTTT.

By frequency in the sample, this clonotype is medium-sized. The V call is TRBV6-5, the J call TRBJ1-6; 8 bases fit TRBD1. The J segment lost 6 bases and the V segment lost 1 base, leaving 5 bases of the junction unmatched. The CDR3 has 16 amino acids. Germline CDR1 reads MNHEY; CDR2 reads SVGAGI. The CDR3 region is CASSYFRGLTNSPLHF. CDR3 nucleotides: TGTGCCAGCAGTTACTTCAGGGGGCTTACTAATTCACCCCTCCACTTT.

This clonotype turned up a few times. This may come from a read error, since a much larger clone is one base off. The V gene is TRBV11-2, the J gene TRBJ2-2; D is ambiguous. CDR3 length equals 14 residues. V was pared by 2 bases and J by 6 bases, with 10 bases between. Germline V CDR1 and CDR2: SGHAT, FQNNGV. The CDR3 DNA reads TGTGCCAGCAGCTTACCCTCCACTGCCGGGGAGCTGTTTTTT. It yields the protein CASSLPSTAGELFF.

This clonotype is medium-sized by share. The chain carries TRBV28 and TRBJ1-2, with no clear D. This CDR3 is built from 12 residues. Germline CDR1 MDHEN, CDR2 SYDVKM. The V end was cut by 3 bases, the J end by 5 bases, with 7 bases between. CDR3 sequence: CASSLPGYGYTF. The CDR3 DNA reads TGTGCCAGCAGTTTGCCCGGTTATGGCTACACCTTC.

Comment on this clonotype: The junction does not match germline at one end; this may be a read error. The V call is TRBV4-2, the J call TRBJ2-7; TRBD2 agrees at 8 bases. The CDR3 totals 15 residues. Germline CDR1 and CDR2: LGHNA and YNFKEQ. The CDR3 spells CASSQEAGEGHEPYF. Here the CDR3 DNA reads TGTGCCAGCAGCCAAGAAGCGGGGGAGGGCCACGAGCCGTACTTC.

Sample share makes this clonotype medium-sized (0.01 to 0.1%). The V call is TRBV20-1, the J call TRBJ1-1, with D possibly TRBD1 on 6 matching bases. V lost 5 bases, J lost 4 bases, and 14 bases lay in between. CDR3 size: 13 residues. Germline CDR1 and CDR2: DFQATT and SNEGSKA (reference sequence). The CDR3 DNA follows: TGCAGTGCTTCCAAATTACAGGGCACTGAAGCTTTCTTT. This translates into CSASKLQGTEAFF.

Here the CDR3 DNA reads TGTGCCAGCAGATTAGGACAGGGGGGGTTTCTCTATGGCTACACCTTC. Protein: CASRLGQGGFLYGYTF. This chain connects TRBV27 to TRBJ1-2; TRBD1 matches 10 bases. The V gene end was trimmed by 6 bases and the J gene end by 4 bases; junction bases not matched to a gene: 11. In germline, CDR1 is MNHEY, CDR2 SMNVEV (reference sequence). The CDR3 covers 16 residues.

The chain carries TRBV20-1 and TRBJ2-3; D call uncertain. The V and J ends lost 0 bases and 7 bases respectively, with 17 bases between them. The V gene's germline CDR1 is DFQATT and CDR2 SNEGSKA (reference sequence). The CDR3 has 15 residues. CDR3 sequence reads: CSARDPMVGINTQYF. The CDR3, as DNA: TGCAGTGCTAGAGATCCGATGGTGGGGATAAATACGCAGTATTTT.

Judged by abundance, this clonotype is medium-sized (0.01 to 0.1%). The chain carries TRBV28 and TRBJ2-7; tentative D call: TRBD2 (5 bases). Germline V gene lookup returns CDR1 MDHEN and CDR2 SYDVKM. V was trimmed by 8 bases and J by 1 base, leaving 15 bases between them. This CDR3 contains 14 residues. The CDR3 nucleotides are TGTGCCAGCGCCTGGAGGTGGGGATCCTACGAGCAGTACTTC. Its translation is CASAWRWGSYEQYF.

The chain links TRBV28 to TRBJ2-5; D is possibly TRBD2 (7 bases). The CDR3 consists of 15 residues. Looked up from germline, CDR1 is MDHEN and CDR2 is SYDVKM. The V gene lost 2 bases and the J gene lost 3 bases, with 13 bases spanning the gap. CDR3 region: CASSLGRGAEETQYF. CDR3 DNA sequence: TGTGCCAGCAGTTTAGGTCGGGGGGCGGAAGAGACCCAGTACTTC.

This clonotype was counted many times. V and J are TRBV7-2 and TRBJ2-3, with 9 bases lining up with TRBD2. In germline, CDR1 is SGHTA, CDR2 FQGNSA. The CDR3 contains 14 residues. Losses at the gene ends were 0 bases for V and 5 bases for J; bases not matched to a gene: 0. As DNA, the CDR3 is TGTGCCAGCAGCTTAGCAGCGGGAGGAGATACGCAGTATTTT. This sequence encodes CASSLAAGGDTQYF.

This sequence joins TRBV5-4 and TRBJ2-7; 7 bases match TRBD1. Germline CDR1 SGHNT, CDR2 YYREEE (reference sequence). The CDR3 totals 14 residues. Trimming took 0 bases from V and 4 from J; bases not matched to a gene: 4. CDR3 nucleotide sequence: TGTGCCAGCAGCTTGGCTGGGACAGCATACGAGCAGTACTTC. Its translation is CASSLAGTAYEQYF.

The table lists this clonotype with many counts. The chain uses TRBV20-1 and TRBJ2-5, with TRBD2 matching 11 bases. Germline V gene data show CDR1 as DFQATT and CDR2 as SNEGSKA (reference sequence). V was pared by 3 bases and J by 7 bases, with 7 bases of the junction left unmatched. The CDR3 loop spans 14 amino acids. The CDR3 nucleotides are TGCAGTGCTAGTGGGACTAGCGGAACGGGGACCCAGTACTTC. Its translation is CSASGTSGTGTQYF.

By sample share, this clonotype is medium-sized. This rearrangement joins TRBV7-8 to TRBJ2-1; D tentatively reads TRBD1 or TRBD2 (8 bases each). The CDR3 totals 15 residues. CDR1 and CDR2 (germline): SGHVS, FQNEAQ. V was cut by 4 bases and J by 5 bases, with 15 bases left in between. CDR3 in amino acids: CASSWAGGQDNEQFF. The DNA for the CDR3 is TGTGCCAGCAGCTGGGCGGGGGGACAGGACAATGAGCAGTTCTTC.